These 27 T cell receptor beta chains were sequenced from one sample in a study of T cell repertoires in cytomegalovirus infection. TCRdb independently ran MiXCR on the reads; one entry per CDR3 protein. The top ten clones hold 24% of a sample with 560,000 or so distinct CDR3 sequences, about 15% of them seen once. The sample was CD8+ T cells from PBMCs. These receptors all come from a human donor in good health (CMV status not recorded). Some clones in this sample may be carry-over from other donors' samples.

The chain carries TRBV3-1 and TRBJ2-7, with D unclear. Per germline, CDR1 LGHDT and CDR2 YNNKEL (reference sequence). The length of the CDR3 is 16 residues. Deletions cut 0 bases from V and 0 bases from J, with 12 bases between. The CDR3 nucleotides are TGTGCCAGCAGCCAAGATGAGGCGTCGAGCTCCTACGAGCAGTACTTC. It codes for CASSQDEASSSYEQYF.

This CDR3 is CSVEGQEPYEQYF. As DNA, the CDR3 is TGCAGCGTTGAAGGACAGGAACCCTACGAGCAGTACTTC. The chain links TRBV29-1 to TRBJ2-7, with D maybe TRBD1 (6 bases). The V gene's germline CDR1 is SQVTM and CDR2 ANQGSEA. Trimming left V 1 base short and J 2 bases short, with 9 bases between. The CDR3 loop spans 13 amino acids.

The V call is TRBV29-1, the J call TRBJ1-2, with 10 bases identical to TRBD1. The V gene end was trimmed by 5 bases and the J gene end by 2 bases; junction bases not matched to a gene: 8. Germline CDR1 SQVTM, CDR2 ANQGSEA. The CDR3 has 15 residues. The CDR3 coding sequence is TGCAGCGTTACGGTACGACAGGGGGCAAACTATGGCTACACCTTC. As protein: CSVTVRQGANYGYTF.

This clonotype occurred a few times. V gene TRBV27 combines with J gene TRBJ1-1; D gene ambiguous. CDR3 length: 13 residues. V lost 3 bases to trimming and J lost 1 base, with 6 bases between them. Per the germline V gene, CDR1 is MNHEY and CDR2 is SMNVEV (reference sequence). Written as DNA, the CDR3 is TGTGCCAGCAGTTTCAAAGAGAACACTGAAGCTTTCTTT. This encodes CASSFKENTEAFF.

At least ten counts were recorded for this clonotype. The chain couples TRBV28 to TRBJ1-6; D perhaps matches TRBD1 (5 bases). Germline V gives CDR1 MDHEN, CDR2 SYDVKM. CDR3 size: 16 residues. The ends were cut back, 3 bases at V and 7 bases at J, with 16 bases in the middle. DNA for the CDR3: TGTGCCAGCAGTTTCCTCGGGGAGGGGAGGAATTCACCCCTCCACTTT. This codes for CASSFLGEGRNSPLHF.

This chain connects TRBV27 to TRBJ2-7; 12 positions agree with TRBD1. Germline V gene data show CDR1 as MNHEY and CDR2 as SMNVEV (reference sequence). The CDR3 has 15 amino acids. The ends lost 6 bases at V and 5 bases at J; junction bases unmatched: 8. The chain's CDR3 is CASSQRDRGLDEQYF. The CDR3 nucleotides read TGTGCCAGCAGCCAAAGGGACAGGGGGCTAGACGAGCAGTACTTC.

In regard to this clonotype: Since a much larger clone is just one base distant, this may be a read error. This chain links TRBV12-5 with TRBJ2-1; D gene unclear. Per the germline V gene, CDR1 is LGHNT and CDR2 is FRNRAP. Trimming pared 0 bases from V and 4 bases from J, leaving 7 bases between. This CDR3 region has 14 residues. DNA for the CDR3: TGTGCTAGTGGTTTGGTTCGTACTTACAATGAGCAGTTCTTC. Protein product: CASGLVRTYNEQFF.

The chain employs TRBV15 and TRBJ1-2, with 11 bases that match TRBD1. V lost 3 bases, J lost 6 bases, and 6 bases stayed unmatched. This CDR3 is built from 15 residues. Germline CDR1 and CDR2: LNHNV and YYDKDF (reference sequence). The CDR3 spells CATSRGQGGRDGYTF. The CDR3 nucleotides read TGTGCCACCAGCAGGGGACAGGGGGGACGAGATGGCTACACCTTC.

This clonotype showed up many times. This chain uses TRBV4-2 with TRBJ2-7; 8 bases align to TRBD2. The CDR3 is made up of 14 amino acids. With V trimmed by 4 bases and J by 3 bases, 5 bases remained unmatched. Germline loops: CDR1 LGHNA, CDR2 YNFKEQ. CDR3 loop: CASSLPGLDYEQYF. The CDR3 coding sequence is TGTGCCAGCAGCCTACCGGGACTAGACTACGAGCAGTACTTC.

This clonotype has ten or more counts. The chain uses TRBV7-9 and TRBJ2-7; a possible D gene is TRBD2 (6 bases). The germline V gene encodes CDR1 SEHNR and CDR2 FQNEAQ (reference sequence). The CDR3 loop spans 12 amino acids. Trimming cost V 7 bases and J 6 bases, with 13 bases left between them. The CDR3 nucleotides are TGTGCCAGCACCATGACTAGTCCCGAGCAGTACTTC. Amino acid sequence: CASTMTSPEQYF. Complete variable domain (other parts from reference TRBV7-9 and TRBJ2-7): DTGVSQNPRHKITKRGQNVTFRCDPISEHNRLYWYRQTLGQGPEFLTYFQNEAQLEKSRLLSDRFSAERPKGSFSTLEIQRTEQGDSAMYLCASTMTSPEQYFGPGTRLTVT.

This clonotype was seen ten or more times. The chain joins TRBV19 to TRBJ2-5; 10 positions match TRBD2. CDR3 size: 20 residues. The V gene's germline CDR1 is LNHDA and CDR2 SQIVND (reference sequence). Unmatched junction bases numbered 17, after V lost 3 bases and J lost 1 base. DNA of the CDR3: TGTGCCAGTAGTATTGGGCGAAGGGGTCTTAGCGGGGGGCGCCAAGAGACCCAGTACTTC. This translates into CASSIGRRGLSGGRQETQYF.

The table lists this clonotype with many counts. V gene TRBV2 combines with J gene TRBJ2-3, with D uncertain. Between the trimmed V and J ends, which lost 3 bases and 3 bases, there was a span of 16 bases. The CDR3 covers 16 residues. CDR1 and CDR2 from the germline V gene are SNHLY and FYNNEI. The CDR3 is CASSDPETQTTDTQYF. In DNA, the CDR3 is TGTGCCAGCAGTGATCCCGAAACCCAAACGACAGATACGCAGTATTTT.

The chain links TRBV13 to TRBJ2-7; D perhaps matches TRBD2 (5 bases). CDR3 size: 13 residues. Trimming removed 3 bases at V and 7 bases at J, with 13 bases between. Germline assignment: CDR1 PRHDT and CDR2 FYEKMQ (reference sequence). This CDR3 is CASSFPRDGEQYF. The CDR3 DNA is TGTGCCAGCAGCTTCCCTCGGGATGGGGAGCAGTACTTC.

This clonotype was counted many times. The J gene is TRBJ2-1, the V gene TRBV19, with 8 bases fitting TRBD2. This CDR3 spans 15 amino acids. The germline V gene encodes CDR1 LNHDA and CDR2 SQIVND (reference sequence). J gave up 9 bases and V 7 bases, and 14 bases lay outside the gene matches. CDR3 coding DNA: TGTGCCAGTACCTCATTCGTCGGGAGGGTTGGTGAGCAGTTCTTC. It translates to CASTSFVGRVGEQFF.

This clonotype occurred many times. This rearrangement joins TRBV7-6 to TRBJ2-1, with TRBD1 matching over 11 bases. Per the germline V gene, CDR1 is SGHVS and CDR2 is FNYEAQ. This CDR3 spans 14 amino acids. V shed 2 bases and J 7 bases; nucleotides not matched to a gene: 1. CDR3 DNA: TGTGCCAGCAGCTTACGGGACAGGGGGAATGAGCAGTTCTTC. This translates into CASSLRDRGNEQFF.

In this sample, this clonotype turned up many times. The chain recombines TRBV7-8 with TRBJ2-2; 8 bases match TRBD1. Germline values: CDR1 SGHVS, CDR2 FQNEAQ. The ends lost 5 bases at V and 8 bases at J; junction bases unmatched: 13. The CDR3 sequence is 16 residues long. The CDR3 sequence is CASSLTGVLSAGELFF. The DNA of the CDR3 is TGTGCCAGCAGCCTGACAGGGGTCCTTTCTGCGGGGGAGCTGTTTTTT.

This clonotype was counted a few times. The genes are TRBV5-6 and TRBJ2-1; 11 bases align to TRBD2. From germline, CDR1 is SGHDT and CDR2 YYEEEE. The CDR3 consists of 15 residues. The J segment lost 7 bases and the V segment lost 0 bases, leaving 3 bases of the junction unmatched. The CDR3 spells CASSLAASGRNEQFF. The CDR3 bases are TGTGCCAGCAGCTTGGCCGCTAGCGGGAGGAATGAGCAGTTCTTC.

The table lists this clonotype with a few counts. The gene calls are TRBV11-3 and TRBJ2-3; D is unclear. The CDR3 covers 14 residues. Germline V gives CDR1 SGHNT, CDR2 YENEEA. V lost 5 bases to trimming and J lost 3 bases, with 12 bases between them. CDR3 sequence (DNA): TGTGCCAGCAGCACCTCGGACGGAACAGATACGCAGTATTTT. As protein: CASSTSDGTDTQYF.

The CDR3 protein is CASSQRAGLGSYEQYF. Here the CDR3 DNA reads TGTGCCAGCAGCCAAAGAGCGGGCCTGGGGTCCTACGAGCAGTACTTC. The V gene is TRBV4-2, the J gene TRBJ2-7; weak D call: TRBD2 (6 bases). V lost 2 bases and J 1 base, leaving 15 bases between the germline ends. Germline V gene lookup returns CDR1 LGHNA and CDR2 YNFKEQ. The CDR3 totals 16 residues.

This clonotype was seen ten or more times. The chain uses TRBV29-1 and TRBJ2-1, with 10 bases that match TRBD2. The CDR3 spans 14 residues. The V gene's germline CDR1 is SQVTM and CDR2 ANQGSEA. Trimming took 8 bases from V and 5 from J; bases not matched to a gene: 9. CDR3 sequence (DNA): TGCAGCACCCTCCGGCTAGCGGGAGACAATGAGCAGTTCTTC. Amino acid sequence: CSTLRLAGDNEQFF.

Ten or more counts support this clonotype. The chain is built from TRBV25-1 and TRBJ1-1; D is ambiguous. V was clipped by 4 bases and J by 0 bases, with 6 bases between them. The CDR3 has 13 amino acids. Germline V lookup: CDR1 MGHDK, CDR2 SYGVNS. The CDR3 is CASSVAVNTEAFF. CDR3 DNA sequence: TGTGCCAGCAGTGTAGCGGTGAACACTGAAGCTTTCTTT.

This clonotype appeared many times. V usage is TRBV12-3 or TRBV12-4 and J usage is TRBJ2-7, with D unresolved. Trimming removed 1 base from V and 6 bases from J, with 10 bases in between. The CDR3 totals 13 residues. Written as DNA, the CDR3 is TGTGCCAGCAGTTTAGGCCGTAGTCTCGAGCAGTACTTC. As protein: CASSLGRSLEQYF.

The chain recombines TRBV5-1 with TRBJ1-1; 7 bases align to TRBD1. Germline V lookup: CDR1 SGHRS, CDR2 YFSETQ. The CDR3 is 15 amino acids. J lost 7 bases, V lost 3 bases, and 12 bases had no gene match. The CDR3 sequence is CASSYDRVVNGEAFF. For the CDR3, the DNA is TGCGCCAGCAGCTATGACAGGGTGGTGAACGGTGAAGCTTTCTTT.

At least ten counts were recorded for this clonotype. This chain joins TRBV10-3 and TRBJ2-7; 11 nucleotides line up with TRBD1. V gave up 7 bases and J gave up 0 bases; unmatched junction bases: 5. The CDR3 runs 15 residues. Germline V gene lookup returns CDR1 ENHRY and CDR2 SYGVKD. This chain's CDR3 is CAIILGTGGSYEQYF. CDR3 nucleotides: TGTGCCATCATATTGGGGACAGGGGGCTCCTACGAGCAGTACTTC.

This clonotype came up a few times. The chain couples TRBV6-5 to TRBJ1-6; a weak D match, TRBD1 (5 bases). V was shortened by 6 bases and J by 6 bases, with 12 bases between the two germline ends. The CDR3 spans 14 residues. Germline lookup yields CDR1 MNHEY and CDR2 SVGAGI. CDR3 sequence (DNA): TGTGCCAGCAGGGGGACCGTCGTTAATTCACCCCTCCACTTT. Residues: CASRGTVVNSPLHF.

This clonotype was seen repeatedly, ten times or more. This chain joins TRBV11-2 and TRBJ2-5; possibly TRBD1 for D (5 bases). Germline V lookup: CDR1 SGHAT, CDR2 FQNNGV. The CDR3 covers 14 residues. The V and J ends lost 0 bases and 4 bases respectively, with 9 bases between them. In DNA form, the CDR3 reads TGTGCCAGCAGCTTAGATACAGGCGGAGAGACCCAGTACTTC. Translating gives CASSLDTGGETQYF.

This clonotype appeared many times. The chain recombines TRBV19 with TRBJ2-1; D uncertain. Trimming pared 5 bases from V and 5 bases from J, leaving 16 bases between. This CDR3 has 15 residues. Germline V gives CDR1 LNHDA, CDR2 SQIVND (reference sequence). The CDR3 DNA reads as TGTGCCAGTAGTCCACGGACGGGTATCCACAATGAGCAGTTCTTC. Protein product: CASSPRTGIHNEQFF.